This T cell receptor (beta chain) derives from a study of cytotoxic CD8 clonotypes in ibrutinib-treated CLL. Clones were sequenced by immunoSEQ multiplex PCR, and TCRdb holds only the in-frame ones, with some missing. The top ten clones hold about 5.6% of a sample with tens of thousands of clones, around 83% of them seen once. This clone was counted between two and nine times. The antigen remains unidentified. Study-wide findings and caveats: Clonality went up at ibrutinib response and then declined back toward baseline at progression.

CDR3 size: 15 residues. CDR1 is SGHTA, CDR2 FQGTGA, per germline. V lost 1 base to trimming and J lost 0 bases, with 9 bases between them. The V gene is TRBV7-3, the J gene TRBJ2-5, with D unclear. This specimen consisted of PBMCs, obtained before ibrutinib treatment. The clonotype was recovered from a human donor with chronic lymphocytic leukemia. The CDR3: CASSLNGQNQETQYF. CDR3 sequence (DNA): TGTGCCAGCAGCTTAAACGGGCAGAACCAAGAGACCCAGTACTTC.